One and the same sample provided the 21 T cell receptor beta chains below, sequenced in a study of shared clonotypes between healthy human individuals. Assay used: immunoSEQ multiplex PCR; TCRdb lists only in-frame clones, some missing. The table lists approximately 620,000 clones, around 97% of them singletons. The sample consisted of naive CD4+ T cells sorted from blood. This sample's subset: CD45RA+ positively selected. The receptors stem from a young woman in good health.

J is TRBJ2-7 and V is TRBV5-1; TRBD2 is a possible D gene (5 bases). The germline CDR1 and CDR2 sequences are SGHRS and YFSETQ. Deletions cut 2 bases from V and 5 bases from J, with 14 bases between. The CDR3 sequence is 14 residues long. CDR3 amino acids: CASSFEGTRHEQYF. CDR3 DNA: TGCGCCAGCAGCTTTGAGGGAACCCGCCACGAGCAGTACTTC.

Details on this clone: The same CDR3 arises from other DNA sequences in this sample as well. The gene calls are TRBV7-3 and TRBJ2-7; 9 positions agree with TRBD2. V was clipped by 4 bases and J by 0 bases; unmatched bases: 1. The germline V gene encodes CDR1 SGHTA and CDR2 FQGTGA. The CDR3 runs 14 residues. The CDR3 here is CASSSSGNSYEQYF. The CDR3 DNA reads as TGTGCCAGCAGCTCTAGCGGGAACTCCTACGAGCAGTACTTC.

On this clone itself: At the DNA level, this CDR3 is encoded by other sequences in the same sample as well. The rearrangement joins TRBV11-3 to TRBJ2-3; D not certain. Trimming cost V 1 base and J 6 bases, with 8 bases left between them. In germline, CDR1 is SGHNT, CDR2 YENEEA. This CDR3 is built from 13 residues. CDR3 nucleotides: TGTGCCAGCAGCTTAGGGGCAGCGGATACGCAGTATTTT. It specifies CASSLGAADTQYF.

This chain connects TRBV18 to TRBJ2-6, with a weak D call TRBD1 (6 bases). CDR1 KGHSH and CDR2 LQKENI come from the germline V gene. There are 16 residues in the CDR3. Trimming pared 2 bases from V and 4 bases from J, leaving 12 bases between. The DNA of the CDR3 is TGTGCCAGCTCACCAGATACAGGGTCCGGGGCCAACGTCCTGACTTTC. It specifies CASSPDTGSGANVLTF.

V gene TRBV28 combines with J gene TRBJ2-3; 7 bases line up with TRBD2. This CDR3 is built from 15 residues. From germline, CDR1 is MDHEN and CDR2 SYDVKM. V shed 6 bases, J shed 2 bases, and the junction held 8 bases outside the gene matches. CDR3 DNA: TGTGCCAGCAGACCCCAGGGAGGGCCCACAGATACGCAGTATTTT. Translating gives CASRPQGGPTDTQYF.

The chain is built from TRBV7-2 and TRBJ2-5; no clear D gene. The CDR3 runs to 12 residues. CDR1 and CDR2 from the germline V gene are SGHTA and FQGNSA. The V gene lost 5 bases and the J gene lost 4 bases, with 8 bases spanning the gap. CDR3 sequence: CASSGSGETQYF. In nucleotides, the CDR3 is TGTGCCAGCAGCGGTAGTGGAGAGACCCAGTACTTC.

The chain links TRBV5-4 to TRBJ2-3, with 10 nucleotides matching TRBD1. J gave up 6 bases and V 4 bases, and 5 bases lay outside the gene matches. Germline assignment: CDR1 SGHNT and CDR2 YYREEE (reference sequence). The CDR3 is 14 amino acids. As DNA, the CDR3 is TGTGCCAGCAGCGCCGGGACAGGGGAGGATACGCAGTATTTT. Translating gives CASSAGTGEDTQYF.

The CDR3 protein is CASSVGVGKETQYF. The CDR3 DNA sequence: TGTGCCAGCAGCGTAGGGGTGGGCAAAGAGACCCAGTACTTC. J is TRBJ2-5 and V is TRBV9; D gene ambiguous. The CDR3 runs 14 residues. Germline values: CDR1 SGDLS, CDR2 YYNGEE. The V and J ends lost 0 bases and 3 bases respectively, with 9 bases between them.

Here the CDR3 reads CASSKRAQIGASGQETQYF. As DNA, the CDR3 is TGTGCCAGCAGTAAAAGGGCCCAAATAGGGGCTAGCGGGCAAGAGACCCAGTACTTC. J is TRBJ2-5 and V is TRBV27; the match to TRBD2 covers 8 bases. Unmatched junction bases numbered 19, after V lost 5 bases and J lost 2 bases. The CDR3 is 19 amino acids. The germline gives CDR1 MNHEY, CDR2 SMNVEV (reference sequence).

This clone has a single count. The CDR3 reads CASSFLADSYEQYF. The CDR3 nucleotides read TGCGCCAGCAGCTTTCTAGCGGACTCCTACGAGCAGTACTTC. The rearrangement uses TRBV5-1 and TRBJ2-7; 7 bases match TRBD2. The CDR3 length is 14 residues. V was pared by 2 bases and J by 0 bases, with 2 bases of the junction left unmatched. Germline CDR1 and CDR2: SGHRS and YFSETQ.

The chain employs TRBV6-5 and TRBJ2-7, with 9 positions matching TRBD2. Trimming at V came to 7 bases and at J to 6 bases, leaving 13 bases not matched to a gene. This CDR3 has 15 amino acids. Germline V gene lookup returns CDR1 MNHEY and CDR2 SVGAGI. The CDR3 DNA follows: TGTGCCAGCACCCCGGGGAGCGGGAGGTTGGTCGAGCAGTACTTC. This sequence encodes CASTPGSGRLVEQYF.

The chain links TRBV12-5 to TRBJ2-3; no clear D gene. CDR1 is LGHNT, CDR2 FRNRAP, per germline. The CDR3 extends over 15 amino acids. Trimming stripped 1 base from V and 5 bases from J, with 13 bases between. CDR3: CASGLDSYLRDTQYF. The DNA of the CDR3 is TGTGCTAGTGGTTTGGACTCCTACCTCCGAGATACGCAGTATTTT.

CDR3 nucleotides: TGTGCCAGCAGTTACTCGGACAGCCTGAACACTGAAGCTTTCTTT. It codes for CASSYSDSLNTEAFF. V usage is TRBV6-6 and J usage is TRBJ1-1; a possible D gene is TRBD1 (6 bases). The V gene lost 0 bases and the J gene lost 0 bases, with 8 bases spanning the gap. The CDR3 loop spans 15 amino acids. CDR1 and CDR2 (germline): MNHNY, SVGAGI (reference sequence).

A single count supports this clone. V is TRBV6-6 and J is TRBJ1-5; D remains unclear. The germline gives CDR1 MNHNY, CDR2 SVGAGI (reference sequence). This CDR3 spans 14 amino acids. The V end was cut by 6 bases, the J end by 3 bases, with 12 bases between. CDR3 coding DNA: TGTGCCAGCAGCCAGGACGGATACAATCAGCCCCAGCATTTT. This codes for CASSQDGYNQPQHF.

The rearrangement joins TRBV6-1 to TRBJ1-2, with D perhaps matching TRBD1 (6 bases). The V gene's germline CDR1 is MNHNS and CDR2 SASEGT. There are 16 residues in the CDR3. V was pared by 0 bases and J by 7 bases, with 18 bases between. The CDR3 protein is CASSEAVGTGTGGYTF. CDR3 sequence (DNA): TGTGCCAGCAGTGAAGCAGTGGGCACAGGGACTGGTGGCTACACCTTC.

The CDR3, as DNA: TGTGCCATCCAGGGGGGCACAGATACGCAGTATTTT. As protein: CAIQGGTDTQYF. The V gene is TRBV28, the J gene TRBJ2-3; TRBD1 aligns across 7 bases. V trimming: 10 bases; J trimming: 1 base; junction bases outside the gene matches: 2. The CDR3 length is 12 residues. Germline CDR1 MDHEN, CDR2 SYDVKM. Together with reference TRBV28 and TRBJ2-3, the CDR3 gives the full variable domain: DVKVTQSSRYLVKRTGEKVFLECVQDMDHENMFWYRQDPGLGLRLIYFSYDVKMKEKGDIPEGYSVSREKKERFSLILESASTNQTSMYLCAIQGGTDTQYFGPGTRLTVL.

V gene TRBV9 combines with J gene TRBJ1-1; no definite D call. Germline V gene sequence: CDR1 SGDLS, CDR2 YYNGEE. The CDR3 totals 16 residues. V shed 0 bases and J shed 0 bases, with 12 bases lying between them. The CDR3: CASSVVSVGVNTEAFF. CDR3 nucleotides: TGTGCCAGCAGCGTAGTGTCGGTGGGTGTGAACACTGAAGCTTTCTTT.

CDR3 sequence reads: CASSLGAGTPYEQYF. As DNA, the CDR3 is TGCGCCAGCAGCTTAGGGGCCGGGACCCCCTACGAGCAGTACTTC. The V call is TRBV5-1, the J call TRBJ2-7, with D perhaps TRBD1 or TRBD2 (5 bases each). The V gene's germline CDR1 is SGHRS and CDR2 YFSETQ. The CDR3 loop spans 15 amino acids. Trimming shortened V by 2 bases and J by 2 bases, and 14 bases separated the two germline ends.

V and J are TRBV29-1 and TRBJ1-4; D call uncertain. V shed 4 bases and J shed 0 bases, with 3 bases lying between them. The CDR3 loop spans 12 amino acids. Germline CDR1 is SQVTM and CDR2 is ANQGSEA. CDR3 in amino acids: CSVGATNEKLFF. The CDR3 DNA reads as TGCAGCGTTGGAGCAACTAATGAAAAACTGTTTTTT. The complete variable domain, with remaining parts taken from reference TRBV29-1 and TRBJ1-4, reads SAVISQKPSRDICQRGTSLTIQCQVDSQVTMMFWYRQQPGQSLTLIATANQGSEATYESGFVIDKFPISRPNLTFSTLTVSNMSPEDSSIYLCSVGATNEKLFFGSGTQLSVL.

The CDR3 DNA reads TGCGCCAGCAGCTTTGGCACCCGCTGGGGTGGCTACACCTTC. Translation: CASSFGTRWGGYTF. This chain joins TRBV5-1 and TRBJ1-2; D uncertain. CDR1 is SGHRS and CDR2 is YFSETQ in the germline V gene. V lost 2 bases, J lost 7 bases, and 15 bases lay in between. This CDR3 is 14 amino acids long. The variable domain in full, with the rest retrieved from reference TRBV5-1 and TRBJ1-2, is KAGVTQTPRYLIKTRGQQVTLSCSPISGHRSVSWYQQTPGQGLQFLFEYFSETQRNKGNFPGRFSGRQFSNSRSEMNVSTLELGDSALYLCASSFGTRWGGYTFGSGTRLTVV.

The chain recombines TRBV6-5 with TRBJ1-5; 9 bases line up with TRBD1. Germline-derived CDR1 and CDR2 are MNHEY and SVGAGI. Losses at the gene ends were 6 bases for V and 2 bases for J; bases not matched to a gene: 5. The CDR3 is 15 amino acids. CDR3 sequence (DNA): TGTGCCAGCAGCGAGGACAGGGGAGGCAATCAGCCCCAGCATTTT. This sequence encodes CASSEDRGGNQPQHF.